The 7 T cell receptor beta chains presented below share a single source sample, sequenced in a study of cytomegalovirus exposure and HLA in healthy donors (dated by TCRdb to 2016 to 2017). Library prep was done by the immunoSEQ multiplex PCR assay. TCRdb limited this immuneACCESS table to in-frame rearrangements with V and J called. A share of clones is missing; checked studies link under half to unresolved V genes, and the rest is unexplained. In all, the sample holds more than 200,000 clones, and around 90% of those were seen once. The ten largest clones take up approximately 3.1% of the sample. The sample taken for sequencing was PBMCs. These receptors all come from a woman in her 30s in good health and CMV-seronegative.

This clone came up once. This chain uses TRBV28 with TRBJ2-4; no firm D call. Germline V gives CDR1 MDHEN, CDR2 SYDVKM. The length of the CDR3 is 14 residues. V lost 10 bases to trimming and J lost 0 bases, with 13 bases between them. The CDR3 loop is CAIRPVLAKNIQYF. The CDR3 bases are TGTGCCATCCGCCCCGTCTTAGCCAAAAACATTCAGTACTTC.

The V gene is TRBV9, the J gene TRBJ2-5; 8 nucleotides line up with TRBD2. CDR1 and CDR2 from the germline V gene are SGDLS and YYNGEE. Trimming at V came to 2 bases and at J to 5 bases, leaving 5 bases not matched to a gene. The CDR3 sequence is 14 residues long. The CDR3 region is CASSVAGGLETQYF. In DNA form, the CDR3 reads TGTGCCAGCAGCGTGGCGGGGGGTTTGGAGACCCAGTACTTC.

This clone was seen just once. This sequence joins TRBV6-5 and TRBJ2-7, with D perhaps being TRBD1 or TRBD2 (5 bases each). The CDR3 has 15 residues. V lost 0 bases and J 4 bases, leaving 13 bases between the germline ends. The germline CDR1 and CDR2 sequences are MNHEY and SVGAGI. CDR3 residues: CASSYSPGRLYEQYF. The DNA of the CDR3 is TGTGCCAGCAGTTACTCGCCAGGGAGACTTTACGAGCAGTACTTC.

The chain uses TRBV27 and TRBJ1-2; maybe TRBD1 (6 bases). The CDR3 loop spans 15 amino acids. In germline, CDR1 is MNHEY, CDR2 SMNVEV (reference sequence). The ends were cut back, 6 bases at V and 4 bases at J, with 18 bases in the middle. This chain's CDR3 is CASSSRGGNTYGYTF. The CDR3 DNA sequence: TGTGCCAGCAGCTCTCGAGGGGGGAATACCTATGGCTACACCTTC.

In this sample, this clone turned up once. The V and J genes are TRBV20-1 and TRBJ2-7; no clear D. The ends were cut back, 5 bases at V and 4 bases at J, with 6 bases in the middle. The CDR3 contains 10 residues. Germline loops: CDR1 DFQATT, CDR2 SNEGSKA (reference sequence). The CDR3 nucleotides are TGCAGTGCTTTCAATTACGAGCAGTACTTC. Its protein is CSAFNYEQYF.

This sequence joins TRBV29-1 and TRBJ2-7, with 8 bases that match TRBD1. Losses at the gene ends were 0 bases for V and 5 bases for J; bases not matched to a gene: 6. The CDR3 is 14 residues long. The V gene's germline CDR1 is SQVTM and CDR2 ANQGSEA. The CDR3 coding sequence is TGCAGCGTTGAAGACGGACAGGGTGGGGACGAGCAGTACTTC. Its protein product is CSVEDGQGGDEQYF.

The rearrangement joins TRBV9 to TRBJ2-7; a possible D gene is TRBD2 (5 bases). This CDR3 comprises 13 residues. The germline V gene has CDR1 SGDLS and CDR2 YYNGEE. The V end was cut by 3 bases, the J end by 0 bases, with 7 bases between. The CDR3 region has the DNA TGTGCCAGCAGCGGGGAGAGCTCCTACGAGCAGTACTTC. Amino acids: CASSGESSYEQYF.